This TCR beta chain emerged from a study of identical twins (TCRdb year 2016). In the study overall: TCR alpha and beta repertoires from monozygotic twins, unrelated adults of various ages and cord blood were deep-sequenced to test whether fetal clonotypes persist. Replicate twin experiments were performed at different times using different library preparation protocols to rule out contamination. Study-wide conclusions, independent of this receptor: Compared with coincidental sharing between unrelated individuals, an excess of low generation-probability sequences was observed among out-of-frame TCR alpha sequences shared between twins. In monozygotic twins, recombination models systematically underestimated out-of-frame TCR alpha sharing, but the models matched the sharing seen between unrelated individuals. Zero-insertion analyses could be partly confounded by invariant T cells such as MAIT and iNKT, although diverse VJ usage argued against such confounding for most clonotypes. Excess twin sharing in beta out-of-frame sequences was weaker because fewer shared sequences lowered the signal-to-noise ratio. Fewer insertions were carried by abundant cord blood beta clonotypes, a similar but weaker trend appeared in young adult naive repertoires, and no such trend appeared in memory repertoires. Because the same donors could not be followed over many years, the conclusions relied on cross-sectional statistical analysis.

From cysteine to phenylalanine, the CDR3 is 15 amino acids long. CDR3 DNA only is kept here, 45 bases in frame from base 1. From V the trimming removes 2 bases and from J it removes 2 bases, while the gene matches leave 4 bases of the junction unaccounted for. The germline V gene (reference sequence) yields MNHEY for CDR1 and SMNVEV for CDR2. All donors were healthy Caucasians. Note on this clonotype: Its antigen specificity is not known. No base quality information exists; no much larger clone differs at one position.

Library preparation employed 5' RACE. Sequencing relied on an Illumina HiSeq 2000. Template switching added a universal primer binding site, and the final cDNA carried a unique molecular identifier that allowed TCR cDNA molecules to be counted accurately. Specific primers in the conserved constant-segment region were used to synthesize first-strand cDNA for the TCR alpha and beta chains. To control for contamination, every cDNA library was double barcoded, receiving both a SMART-Mk sample barcode and Illumina barcodes. TruSeq adapter sequences and Illumina sample barcodes were added in two successive PCR steps. TCR alpha and beta cDNA libraries were sequenced on the Illumina HiSeq platform with custom primers. The original pipeline was this. Raw reads were processed with MiGEC to extract unique molecular identifiers, and MiXCR was used to determine CDR3 positions. Recombination models were inferred per individual with the repgenHMM and IGoR tools using an EM algorithm. The analysis of shared clonotypes was done with the tcR package in R, with sharing normalized by the product of cloneset sizes. Out-of-frame nonproductive sequences were analyzed to study raw recombination free of thymic and clonal selection effects. In TCRdb, the public reads were trimmed at Q25 with fastp and aligned with MiXCR, with productive beta chains retained. Duplicate CDR3 protein sequences are folded into a single record with the most common DNA and genes. The V and J calls were not made by the authors but by TCRdb's processing. For this sample the table gives 1.5 million to 2 million distinct CDR3 sequences, of which about 30% were detected only once. 0.25% to 0.3% of the sample goes to the ten largest clones.

The sequence was obtained from a newborn girl in good health. The rearranged chain carries TRBV27 and TRBJ2-3; 7 bases in the junction line up with TRBD1. The sequenced sample consisted of cord blood. The nucleotides read TGTGCCAGCAGTTTAAGGGACAGCCCCACAGATACGCAGTATTTT. Its protein product is CASSLRDSPTDTQYF.